This T cell receptor beta chain was sequenced for a study of blood T cell repertoires in COVID-19. V lost 0 bases to trimming and J lost 0 bases, with 7 bases between them. The germline V gene encodes CDR1 SGDLS and CDR2 YYNGEE. The CDR3 sequence is 16 residues long. Sequenced by immunoSEQ multiplex PCR; TCRdb stores in-frame clones only, minus some. The sample includes about 94,000 clones, 80% of them seen just once. The sample consisted of peripheral blood. The rearrangement links TRBV9 to TRBJ2-6; maybe TRBD1 (5 bases). This TCR came from a human donor in a cohort sampled during active COVID-19. DNA for the CDR3: TGTGCCAGCAGCGTAGCTCAGGGCTCTGGGGCCAACGTCCTGACTTTC. Translating gives CASSVAQGSGANVLTF.